This T cell receptor (beta chain) is from a study of blood T cells in healthy people across ages. With V trimmed by 6 bases and J by 3 bases, 3 bases remained unmatched. This CDR3 comprises 14 residues. For this clonotype: A single base separates this from a much larger clone, so it may be a read error.

A sample-barcoded 5' primer and a J-beta primer mix were used in a second PCR of about 7 to 12 cycles. TCRdb independently ran MiXCR on the 5' RACE reads; one entry per CDR3 protein. The table has 800,000 to 1,300,000 distinct CDR3 sequences, less than 25% seen once; the top ten hold approximately 0.75%. Separately, the same data were catalogued under a study of T cells of mothers and their children. That source adds: Random nucleotides (2-4) and sample barcodes were added by the M1S primer used in the second PCR. The shaping of TCR recombination output by thymic selection is similar in related and unrelated pairs.

The source is a girl aged 2 to 9 in good health. Sequencing was performed on blood. The V call is TRBV12-3 or TRBV12-4, the J call TRBJ2-1; 9 bases fit TRBD2. The CDR3 nucleotides read TGTGCCAGCAGCCATAGCGGGAGCTACAATGAGCAGTTCTTC. Translating gives CASSHSGSYNEQFF.